This TCR beta chain was captured by sequencing in a study of post-analysis software for immune sequencing data. Study-wide points: Higher frequency in patients than in controls was seen for five TRBV segments, with TRBV5-6, TRBV5-1 and TRBV20-1 among them. Comparison with controls showed significantly lower normalized Chao1 diversity in multiple sclerosis patients. Same-batch preparations were strongly co-clustered by F measure.

This clonotype was recorded a few times. The antigen is unknown. V gave up 6 bases and J gave up 0 bases; unmatched junction bases: 11. Germline V CDR1 and CDR2: DFQATT, SNEGSKA (reference sequence). This CDR3 comprises 17 residues. cDNA libraries for TCR beta contained unique molecular identifiers. T cells numbering roughly 0.85 to 11 million yielded roughly 0.5 million cDNA molecules. TCRdb reanalysed the PCR reads using MiXCR and keeps one entry per CDR3 protein. The table shows around 400,000 distinct CDR3 sequences, with 30% to 45% occurring only once. V gene TRBV20-1 combines with J gene TRBJ2-7; 13 nucleotides line up with TRBD2. The source is a girl aged 2 to 9 with multiple sclerosis. Material: blood. CDR3 nucleotides: TGCAGTGCCACCGGACTAGCGGGGGCCTCAAGCTCCTACGAGCAGTACTTC. Translation: CSATGLAGASSSYEQYF.